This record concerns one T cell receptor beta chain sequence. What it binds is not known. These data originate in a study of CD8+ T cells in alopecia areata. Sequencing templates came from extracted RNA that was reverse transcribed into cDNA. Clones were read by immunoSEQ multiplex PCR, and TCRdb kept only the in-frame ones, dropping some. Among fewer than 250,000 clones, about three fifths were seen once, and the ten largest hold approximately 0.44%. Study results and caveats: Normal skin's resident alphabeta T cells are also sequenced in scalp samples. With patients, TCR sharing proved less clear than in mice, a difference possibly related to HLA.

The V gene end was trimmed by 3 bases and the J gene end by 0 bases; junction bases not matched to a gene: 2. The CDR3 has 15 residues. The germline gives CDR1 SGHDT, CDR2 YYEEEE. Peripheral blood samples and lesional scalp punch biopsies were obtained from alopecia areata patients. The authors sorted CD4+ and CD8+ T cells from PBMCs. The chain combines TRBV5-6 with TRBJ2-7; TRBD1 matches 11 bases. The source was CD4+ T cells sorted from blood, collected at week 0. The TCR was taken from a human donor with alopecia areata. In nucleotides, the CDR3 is TGTGCCAGCAGCTGGACAGGGGGCCTCTCCTACGAGCAGTACTTC. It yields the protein CASSWTGGLSYEQYF.